This T cell receptor (beta chain) was observed in a study of cytomegalovirus exposure and HLA in healthy donors. Regarding the study as a whole: A later analysis linked a missense variant in DCLRE1C to the trimming of TCR beta V and J genes. CMV serostatus was the sole immune exposure information available. Productive rates of about 87% or about 30% were seen for most TCR beta V segments in an earlier analysis.

With respect to this clone: Its antigen is not known.

PCR was performed using 60 Vbeta and 13 Jbeta primers. Repertoires were generated with immunoSEQ multiplex PCR, while TCRdb's copy carries only in-frame clones and drops some. This table holds some 120,000 clones, 9.5% found once. From germline, CDR1 is SGHDN and CDR2 FVKESK. V was clipped by 1 base and J by 10 bases; unmatched bases: 8. The CDR3 is made up of 14 amino acids. Sequenced sample: PBMCs. This sequence joins TRBV14 and TRBJ2-7; 9 bases are a match to TRBD1. The TCR sequence derives from a man aged 25 to 40 in good health and CMV-seronegative. Here the CDR3 DNA reads TGTGCCAGCAGCCAAGCGCCCGGGACAGGGAGTCAGTACTTC. Amino acid sequence: CASSQAPGTGSQYF.